This T cell receptor (beta chain) was sequenced during a study of cytomegalovirus exposure and HLA in healthy donors. The PCR made use of 60 Vbeta and 13 Jbeta primers. Sequencing was performed with immunoSEQ multiplex PCR; in TCRdb, only in-frame clones are kept and a portion is missing. This table holds 150,000 to 200,000 clones, 82% found once. V shed 2 bases and J 5 bases; nucleotides not matched to a gene: 7. Germline loops: CDR1 MNHNS, CDR2 SASEGT. This CDR3 comprises 15 residues. This chain links TRBV6-1 with TRBJ2-3, with 7 nucleotides matching TRBD2. Sequenced sample: PBMCs. The clonotype originates from a young woman in good health and CMV-seronegative. This CDR3 is CASSEIGRARDTQYF. The CDR3 bases are TGTGCCAGCAGTGAAATAGGGAGGGCCAGAGATACGCAGTATTTT.